This T cell receptor (beta chain) was recovered during a study of long-term antiretroviral therapy in people with HIV. General study results and limits: Post-treatment diversity went higher with ART but stayed below transplant donor controls. Relative to control repertoires, HIV repertoires exhibited narrower CDR3 length ranges.

Trimming stripped 4 bases from V and 4 bases from J, with 8 bases between. The CDR3 totals 13 residues. Germline V gives CDR1 SGHDT, CDR2 YYEEEE. Survey level was the resolution at which the v3.0 immunoSEQ assay ran. Profiling relied on immunoSEQ multiplex PCR, and the TCRdb table lists in-frame clones only, not all of them. The table records over 20,000 clones, 70% to 85% of them present only once. Only a few counts were recorded for this clone. As yet, its antigen is unknown. The gene calls are TRBV5-6 and TRBJ2-2, with D uncertain. The sequencing here drew on unsorted PBMCs, taken 0.5 years after starting antiretroviral therapy. This receptor was identified in a young man with HIV. The CDR3 region is CASSRISTGELFF. The CDR3 DNA sequence: TGTGCCAGCAGCCGGATATCCACCGGGGAGCTGTTTTTT.